Below, 5 T cell receptor beta chains from the same sample are listed, as sequenced in a study of blood T cell repertoires in COVID-19. Profiled with immunoSEQ multiplex PCR; TCRdb holds only in-frame clones, not every one. Of a few hundred thousand clones listed, more than 65% are singletons. Sequenced input: peripheral blood. These receptors were obtained from a human donor in a cohort sampled during active COVID-19.

The rearrangement joins TRBV19 to TRBJ1-6; possible D gene TRBD1, 5 bases. CDR3 length: 14 residues. V lost 10 bases, J lost 8 bases, and 18 bases lay in between. Germline V gives CDR1 LNHDA, CDR2 SQIVND (reference sequence). CDR3 sequence (DNA): TGTGCCACAAGGGGTACAGGTTCCTATTCACCCCTCCACTTT. Translation: CATRGTGSYSPLHF.

This CDR3 is CASSPGSGRPYEQYF. The CDR3 region has the DNA TGTGCCAGCTCACCAGGTAGCGGGAGACCCTACGAGCAGTACTTC. The chain recombines TRBV18 with TRBJ2-7; 9 nucleotides match TRBD2. The V segment lost 2 bases and the J segment 2 bases; nucleotides outside the gene matches: 4. CDR1 KGHSH and CDR2 LQKENI come from the germline V gene. This CDR3 has 15 amino acids.

The CDR3 loop is CATSVTGLSTDTQYF. DNA of the CDR3: TGTGCCACCAGCGTCACGGGACTTAGCACAGATACGCAGTATTTT. V gene TRBV15 combines with J gene TRBJ2-3; the D gene is possibly TRBD2 (6 bases). The V end was cut by 5 bases, the J end by 0 bases, with 12 bases between. CDR3 size: 15 residues. In germline, CDR1 is LNHNV, CDR2 YYDKDF (reference sequence). Together with reference TRBV15 and TRBJ2-3, the CDR3 gives the full variable domain: DAMVIQNPRYQVTQFGKPVTLSCSQTLNHNVMYWYQQKSSQAPKLLFHYYDKDFNNEADTPDNFQSRRPNTSFCFLDIRSPGLGDTAMYLCATSVTGLSTDTQYFGPGTRLTVL.

This clone was recorded a few times. The chain combines TRBV5-5 with TRBJ2-7; perhaps TRBD2 as D (5 bases). The CDR3 covers 15 residues. Germline CDR1 reads SGHKS; CDR2 reads YYEKEE (reference sequence). Trimming removed 4 bases at V and 0 bases at J, with 14 bases between. This CDR3 is CASSISGMLSYEQYF. CDR3 DNA sequence: TGTGCCAGCAGCATCTCCGGGATGCTCTCCTACGAGCAGTACTTC.

V and J are TRBV18 and TRBJ2-5, with D possibly matching TRBD1 (6 bases). The CDR3 has 18 residues. In germline, CDR1 is KGHSH, CDR2 LQKENI. Deletions cut 0 bases from V and 5 bases from J, with 22 bases between. CDR3: CASSPPNFGRGSSETQYF. In DNA, the CDR3 is TGTGCCAGCTCACCACCGAATTTTGGCAGGGGTTCATCGGAGACCCAGTACTTC.